What follows are 13 T cell receptor beta chains derived from one specimen sequenced in a study of spatial heterogeneity in lung cancer. TCRdb re-called the 5' RACE reads through MiXCR, storing one row per CDR3 protein. The sample lists more than 60,000 distinct CDR3 sequences, 7% to 9% seen once, with 6% to 7% in the top ten. Time point specified: sample taken at primary tumor resection. Sequenced here: PBMCs, sampled at surgery. The receptors originated from a male donor with early-stage non-small cell lung cancer.

Worth noting for this clonotype: A clone one base away is much larger, so this may be a read error. This chain connects TRBV7-9 to TRBJ1-1; D not resolved. This CDR3 contains 13 residues. CDR1 SEHNR and CDR2 FQNEAQ come from the germline V gene (reference sequence). In nucleotides, the CDR3 is TGTGTCAGCAGCGTATACACCGTAGATGAAGCTTTCTTT. It yields the protein CVSSVYTVDEAFF. The full variable domain, in which reference TRBV7-9 and TRBJ1-1 provide the parts outside the CDR3, is DTGVSQNPRHKITKRGQNVTFRCDPISEHNRLYWYRQTLGQGPEFLTYFQNEAQLEKSRLLSDRFSAERPKGSFSTLEIQRTEQGDSAMYLCVSSVYTVDEAFFGQGTRLTVV.

This clonotype was seen only a few times. This CDR3 fails to terminate in the conserved phenylalanine or tryptophan, so it likely reflects a read error. The chain employs TRBV7-2 and TRBJ2-1; 7 bases are shared with TRBD2. Germline V gene sequence: CDR1 SGHTA, CDR2 FQGNSA. The V gene end was trimmed by 6 bases and the J gene end by 5 bases; junction bases not matched to a gene: 10. This CDR3 has 15 amino acids. This chain's CDR3 is CASSYTGTINNEQFS. The CDR3 DNA sequence: TGTGCCAGCAGTTATACCGGGACTATAAACAATGAGCAGTTCTCC.

The rearrangement links TRBV15 to TRBJ2-3; tentatively, D is TRBD1 or TRBD2 (5 bases each). The germline V gene has CDR1 LNHNV and CDR2 YYDKDF (reference sequence). The CDR3 is 14 amino acids. Trimming took 8 bases from V and 6 from J, leaving 18 bases between them. Here the CDR3 reads CATRPNPWGDTQYF. CDR3 sequence (DNA): TGTGCCACCCGCCCTAATCCGTGGGGGGATACGCAGTATTTT.

This clonotype was counted only a few times. The chain joins TRBV5-1 to TRBJ2-7; tentatively, D is TRBD2 (6 bases). The germline V gene has CDR1 SGHRS and CDR2 YFSETQ. Trimming took 5 bases from V and 2 from J, leaving 14 bases between them. The CDR3 spans 14 residues. The CDR3 sequence: CASSFFGGTYEQYF. The DNA of the CDR3 is TGCGCCAGCAGTTTCTTTGGGGGGACCTACGAGCAGTACTTC.

V gene TRBV21-1 combines with J gene TRBJ2-3; the D call TRBD1 from the table was never checked on the DNA. TRBV21-1 is a pseudogene locus. The CDR3 extends over 16 amino acids. The CDR3 nucleotides read TGTGCCAGCAGCTTAGGACGGACAGGGCCCCCAGATACGCAGTATTTT. It specifies CASSLGRTGPPDTQYF.

This clonotype appeared many times. The chain joins TRBV4-3 to TRBJ1-6, with unresolved D. This CDR3 is built from 14 residues. With 0 bases removed from V and 10 bases from J, the gap between germline ends came to 10 bases. The germline V gene has CDR1 LGHNA and CDR2 YSLEER. The CDR3 region is CASSQDRRQSPLHF. The CDR3 nucleotides read TGCGCCAGCAGCCAAGATCGAAGGCAGTCACCCCTCCACTTT.

This clonotype was observed at least ten times. This chain uses TRBV27 with TRBJ2-7, with no clear D. The CDR3 spans 12 residues. The germline V and J ends were trimmed by 8 bases and 2 bases, with 10 bases remaining between them. CDR1 MNHEY and CDR2 SMNVEV come from the germline V gene (reference sequence). CDR3 sequence reads: CASFDNPYEQYF. CDR3 sequence (DNA): TGTGCCAGCTTCGACAACCCCTACGAGCAGTACTTC.

This clonotype was detected many times. This rearrangement joins TRBV9 to TRBJ2-5, with 8 positions matching TRBD1. This CDR3 has 13 residues. CDR1 SGDLS and CDR2 YYNGEE come from the germline V gene. Trimming cost V 4 bases and J 5 bases; bases outside gene matches: 4. The CDR3 loop reads CASSQGADETQYF. The CDR3, as DNA: TGTGCCAGCAGCCAGGGGGCGGATGAGACCCAGTACTTC.

There are many counts of this clonotype. At one boundary the junction diverges from the germline segment, which might be a read error. This chain uses TRBV12-3 or TRBV12-4 with TRBJ2-5, with D perhaps TRBD2 (5 bases). The CDR3 sequence is 12 residues long. The CDR3 sequence is CASSLKREIQYF. The CDR3 DNA reads as TGTGCCAGCAGTTTAAAAAGGGAGATCCAGTACTTC.

This sequence joins TRBV19 and TRBJ1-4, with TRBD1 identical over 7 bases. The germline V gene encodes CDR1 LNHDA and CDR2 SQIVND (reference sequence). V shed 2 bases, J shed 12 bases, and the junction held 9 bases outside the gene matches. The CDR3 loop spans 14 amino acids. CDR3: CASSISTGESELFF. CDR3 coding DNA: TGTGCCAGTAGTATAAGCACAGGGGAGTCGGAACTGTTTTTT. The full variable domain, its missing parts supplied by reference TRBV19 and TRBJ1-4, is DGGITQSPKYLFRKEGQNVTLSCEQNLNHDAMYWYRQDPGQGLRLIYYSQIVNDFQKGDIAEGYSVSREKKESFPLTVTSAQKNPTAFYLCASSISTGESELFFGSGTQLSVL.

This clonotype was recorded at least ten times. This chain connects TRBV5-4 to TRBJ2-5, with TRBD1 identical over 7 bases. Per germline, CDR1 SGHNT and CDR2 YYREEE (reference sequence). Unmatched junction bases numbered 6, after V lost 3 bases and J lost 4 bases. The CDR3 is 14 amino acids. CDR3 protein: CASSWGQTRETQYF. Here the CDR3 DNA reads TGTGCCAGCAGCTGGGGACAGACTCGAGAGACCCAGTACTTC. The full variable domain, with the rest looked up from reference TRBV5-4 and TRBJ2-5, is ETGVTQSPTHLIKTRGQQVTLRCSSQSGHNTVSWYQQALGQGPQFIFQYYREEENGRGNFPPRFSGLQFPNYSSELNVNALELDDSALYLCASSWGQTRETQYFGPGTRLLVL.

Many counts were recorded for this clonotype. The rearrangement uses TRBV7-6 and TRBJ2-6, with 7 bases that match TRBD2. Germline V gene lookup returns CDR1 SGHVS and CDR2 FNYEAQ. With V trimmed by 5 bases and J by 4 bases, 2 bases remained unmatched. This CDR3 spans 14 amino acids. CDR3 coding DNA: TGTGCCAGCAGCCGGGAGGCAGGGGCCAACGTCCTGACTTTC. Encoded protein: CASSREAGANVLTF.

The table lists this clonotype with many counts. The chain links TRBV7-3 to TRBJ1-5; 7 nucleotides agree with TRBD1. This CDR3 has 18 amino acids. Germline loops: CDR1 SGHTA, CDR2 FQGTGA. With V trimmed by 5 bases and J by 1 base, 14 bases remained unmatched. CDR3 amino acids: CASSAVGQTPGSNQPQHF. The CDR3, as DNA: TGTGCCAGCAGCGCCGTGGGACAGACACCTGGGAGCAATCAGCCCCAGCATTTT.